These T cell receptor beta chains were read from a single sample in a study of Ad26.COV2.S vaccination and SARS-CoV-2 variants. The data were produced by immunoSEQ multiplex PCR, yet TCRdb's version contains in-frame clones alone and is incomplete. The repertoire holds 300,000 to 400,000 clones, with about 90% as singletons. The sample here was peripheral blood, taken after recovery from COVID-19. The receptor set was obtained from a human donor who had recovered from COVID-19. Both conserved end residues are part of each CDR3. The D gene is left open where the match is weak. Clone size is stated in some rows and not others, as once, few, many or a class when expanded.

d_call	clone_size	cdr3_length	v_call	j_call	cdr3_nt	cdr3_aa
-	-	13	TRBV10-1	TRBJ2-3	TGCGCCAGCAGGCCCGGAGGGGCGGATACGCAGTATTTT	CASRPGGADTQYF
-	few	12	TRBV2	TRBJ1-2	TGTGCCAGCGGTAGCCCAGTTAAGGGCTACACCTTC	CASGSPVKGYTF
TRBD1	-	14	TRBV27	TRBJ1-5	TGTGCCAGCAGTGTGGACAGGGTTAATCAGCCCCAGCATTTT	CASSVDRVNQPQHF
TRBD1	-	16	TRBV4-3	TRBJ1-1	TGCGCCAGCAGCCTATACCCGGGACAGGGGAGCACTGAAGCTTTCTTT	CASSLYPGQGSTEAFF
-	-	13	TRBV6-5	TRBJ1-5	TGTGCCAGCACCCGAGTTGTTGGGGAGCCCCAGCATTTT	CASTRVVGEPQHF
TRBD2	-	15	TRBV7-2	TRBJ2-7	TGTGCCAGCAGCTTATCGACTAGCGGGGGATACGAGCAGTACTTC	CASSLSTSGGYEQYF
TRBD1	-	14	TRBV13	TRBJ2-5	TGTGCCAGCAGCAGGGGACAGCCGCAAGAGACCCAGTACTTC	CASSRGQPQETQYF
TRBD1	-	16	TRBV18	TRBJ2-1	TGTGCCAGCTCACCCCTGGGACAGGGACCTTACAATGAGCAGTTCTTC	CASSPLGQGPYNEQFF
-	-	15	TRBV19	TRBJ1-4	TGTGCCGCCGACCGGGTTTCGCCCTCGGGTGAAAAACTGTTTTTT	CAADRVSPSGEKLFF
TRBD2	-	15	TRBV7-3	TRBJ2-1	TGTGCCAGCAGCTTTAGGAGCGGGGGGGCCCATGAGCAGTTCTTC	CASSFRSGGAHEQFF
-	-	14	TRBV3-1/TRBV3-2	TRBJ2-6	TGTGCCAGCAGACAGAGCTCTGGGGCCAACGTCCTGACTTTC	CASRQSSGANVLTF
-	once	14	TRBV29-1	TRBJ1-2	TGCAGCGTCAAACTTAGTTGGATTGGAGATGGCTACACCTTC	CSVKLSWIGDGYTF
-	-	13	TRBV12-3/TRBV12-4	TRBJ2-2	TGTGCCAGCAGTTTGTACCCGACCGGGGAGCTGTTTTTT	CASSLYPTGELFF
-	-	13	TRBV11-2	TRBJ1-1	TGTGCCAGCAGCTTACCCGGGGGGACTGAAGCTTTCTTT	CASSLPGGTEAFF
TRBD1	-	14	TRBV6-6	TRBJ2-3	TGTGCCATCCAGAAGGGACAGGGCACAGATACGCAGTATTTT	CAIQKGQGTDTQYF
TRBD1	-	16	TRBV7-9	TRBJ1-1	TGTGCCAGCAGCCCCGCCGTGAGGGGGCGGAACACTGAAGCTTTCTTT	CASSPAVRGRNTEAFF
TRBD2	-	16	TRBV5-1	TRBJ2-5	TGCGCCAGCAGCGACAGCGGGAGGGGTTTCGGAGAGACCCAGTACTTC	CASSDSGRGFGETQYF